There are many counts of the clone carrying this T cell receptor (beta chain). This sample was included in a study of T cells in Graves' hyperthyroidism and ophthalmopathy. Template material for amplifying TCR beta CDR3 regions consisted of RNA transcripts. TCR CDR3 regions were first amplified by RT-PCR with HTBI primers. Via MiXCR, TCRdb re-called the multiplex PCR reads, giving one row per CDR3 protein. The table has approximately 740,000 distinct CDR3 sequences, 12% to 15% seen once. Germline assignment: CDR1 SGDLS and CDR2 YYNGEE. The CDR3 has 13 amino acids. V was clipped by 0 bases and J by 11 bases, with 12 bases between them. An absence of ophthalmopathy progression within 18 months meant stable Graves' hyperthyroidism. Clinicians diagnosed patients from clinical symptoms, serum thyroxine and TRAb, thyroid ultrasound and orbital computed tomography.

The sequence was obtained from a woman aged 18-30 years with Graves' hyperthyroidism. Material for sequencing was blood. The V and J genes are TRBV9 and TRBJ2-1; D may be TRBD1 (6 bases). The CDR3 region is CASSVEQGGQQFF. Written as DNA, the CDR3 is TGTGCCAGCAGCGTAGAACAGGGCGGGCAGCAGTTCTTC. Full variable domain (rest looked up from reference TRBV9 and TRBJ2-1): DSGVTQTPKHLITATGQRVTLRCSPRSGDLSVYWYQQSLDQGLQFLIQYYNGEERAKGNILERFSAQQFPDLHSELNLSSLELGDSALYFCASSVEQGGQQFFGPGTRLTVL.